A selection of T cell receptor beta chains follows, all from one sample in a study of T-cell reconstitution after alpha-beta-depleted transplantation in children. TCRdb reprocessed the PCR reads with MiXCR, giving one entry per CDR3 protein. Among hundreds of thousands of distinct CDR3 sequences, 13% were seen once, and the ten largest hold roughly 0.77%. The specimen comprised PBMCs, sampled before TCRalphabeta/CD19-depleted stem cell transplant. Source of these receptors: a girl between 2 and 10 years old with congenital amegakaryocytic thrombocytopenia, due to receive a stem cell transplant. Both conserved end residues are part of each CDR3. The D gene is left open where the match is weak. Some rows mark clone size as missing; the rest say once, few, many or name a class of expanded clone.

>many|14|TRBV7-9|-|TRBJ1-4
CASSLAGRNEKLFF
TGTGCCAGCAGCTTAGCCGGACGTAATGAAAAACTGTTTTTT
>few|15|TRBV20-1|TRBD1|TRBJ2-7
CSARDRDREAYEQYF
TGCAGTGCTAGAGATCGGGACAGGGAAGCCTACGAGCAGTACTTC
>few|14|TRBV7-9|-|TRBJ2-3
CASSRTGVGDTQYF
TGTGCCAGCAGCCGCACGGGAGTGGGGGATACGCAGTATTTT
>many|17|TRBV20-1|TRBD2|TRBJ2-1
CSASRGSGAPSYNEQFF
TGCAGTGCTAGTCGTGGGAGCGGGGCTCCTTCCTACAATGAGCAGTTCTTC
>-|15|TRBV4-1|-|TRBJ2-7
CASSQAPGAVYEQYF
TGCGCCAGCAGCCAAGCCCCAGGCGCCGTATACGAGCAGTACTTC
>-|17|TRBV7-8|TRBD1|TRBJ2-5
CASSLGGRGQQEETQYF
TGTGCCAGCAGCTTAGGGGGCAGGGGGCAACAGGAAGAGACCCAGTACTTC
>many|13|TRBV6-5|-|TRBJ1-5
CASSPRRGQPQHF
TGTGCCAGCAGTCCCCGCAGGGGTCAGCCCCAGCATTTT
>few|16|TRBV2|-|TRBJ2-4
CASRFKNRQGGNIQYF
TGTGCCAGCAGATTTAAGAATAGACAGGGAGGGAACATTCAGTACTTC
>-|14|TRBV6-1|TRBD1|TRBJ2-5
CASKTTGGQETQSF
TGTGCCAGCAAGACGACAGGGGGCCAGGAGACCCAGTCCTTC
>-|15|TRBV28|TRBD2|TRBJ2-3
CACGGPGLAADTQYF
TGTGCCTGCGGGGGACCGGGACTAGCAGCAGATACGCAGTATTTT
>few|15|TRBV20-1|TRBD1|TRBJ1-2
CSASGTDRGPYGYTF
TGCAGTGCTAGTGGGACGGACAGGGGGCCTTATGGCTACACCTTC
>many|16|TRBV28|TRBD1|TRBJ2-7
CASNHDRGQISYEQYF
TGTGCCAGCAACCATGACAGGGGGCAAATCTCCTACGAGCAGTACTTC
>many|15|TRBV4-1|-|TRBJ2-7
CASSQLAGRPDVQYF
TGCGCCAGCAGCCAACTAGCAGGACGCCCGGATGTGCAGTACTTC
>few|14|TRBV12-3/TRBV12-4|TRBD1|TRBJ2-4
CASRLGTGGAIQYF
TGTGCCAGCAGACTCGGGACAGGAGGGGCCATTCAGTACTTC
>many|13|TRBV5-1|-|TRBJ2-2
CASSLAGPGELFF
TGTGCCAGCAGCTTAGCAGGGCCCGGGGAGCTGTTTTTT
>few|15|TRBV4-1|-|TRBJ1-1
CASSHPGPGRTEAFF
TGCGCCAGCAGCCACCCTGGGCCAGGGAGGACTGAAGCTTTCTTT
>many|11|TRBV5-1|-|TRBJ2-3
CASSASDTQYF
TGCGCCAGCTCGGCGTCAGATACGCAGTATTTT
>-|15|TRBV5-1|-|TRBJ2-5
CASSLESSLAETQYF
TGCGCCAGCAGCTTGGAATCGAGCCTCGCGGAGACCCAGTACTTC
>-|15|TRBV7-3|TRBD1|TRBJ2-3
CASSSNRGAGDTQYF
TGTGCCAGCAGCTCAAACAGGGGCGCCGGAGATACGCAGTATTTT
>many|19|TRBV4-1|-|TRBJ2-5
CASSLSHLGLVGFQETQYF
TGCGCCAGCAGCCTAAGCCACTTGGGACTTGTGGGTTTCCAAGAGACCCAGTACTTC
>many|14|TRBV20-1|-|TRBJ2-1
CSANKRGTYNEQFF
TGCAGTGCCAATAAGAGGGGGACCTACAATGAGCAGTTCTTC
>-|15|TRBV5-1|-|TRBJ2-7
CASSFGEGTPYEQYF
TGCGCCAGCAGCTTTGGGGAAGGGACCCCCTACGAGCAGTACTTC
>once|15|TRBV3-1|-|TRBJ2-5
CASSQERRGSETQYF
TGTGCCAGCAGCCAAGAAAGGAGGGGATCAGAGACCCAGTACTTC
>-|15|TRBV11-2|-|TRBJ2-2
CASSLEGLHPGELFF
TGTGCCAGCAGCTTAGAAGGGCTCCACCCCGGGGAGCTGTTTTTT
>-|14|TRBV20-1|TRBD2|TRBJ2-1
CSAAAGGPINEQFF
TGCAGTGCTGCCGCGGGGGGACCCATTAATGAGCAGTTCTTC
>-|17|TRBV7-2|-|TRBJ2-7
CASSLVQGGVNSYEQYF
TGTGCCAGCAGCTTAGTTCAAGGGGGAGTAAACTCCTACGAGCAGTACTTC
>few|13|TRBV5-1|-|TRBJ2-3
CASSSPRTDTQYF
TGCGCCAGCAGCTCACCTAGGACAGATACGCAGTATTTT
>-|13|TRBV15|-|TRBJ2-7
CATSREQRLEQYF
TGTGCCACCAGCAGGGAACAGCGGCTGGAGCAGTACTTC
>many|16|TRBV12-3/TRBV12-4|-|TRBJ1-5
CASSGYGVHSNQPQHF
TGTGCCAGCAGTGGATACGGGGTCCATAGCAATCAGCCCCAGCATTTT
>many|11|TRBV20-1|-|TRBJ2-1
CSGGRLDEQFF
TGCAGTGGGGGGCGGCTTGATGAGCAGTTCTTC
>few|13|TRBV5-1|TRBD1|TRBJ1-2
CASSLEGANGYTF
TGCGCCAGCAGCTTAGAGGGGGCGAATGGCTACACCTTC
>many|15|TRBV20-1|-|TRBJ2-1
CSAYRGAGGDNEQFF
TGCAGTGCGTACAGGGGTGCGGGAGGTGACAATGAGCAGTTCTTC
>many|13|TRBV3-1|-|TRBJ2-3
CASSQDPRDTQYF
TGTGCCAGCAGCCAAGATCCGAGAGATACGCAGTATTTT
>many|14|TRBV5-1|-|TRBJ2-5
CASSLGGYQETQYF
TGTGCCAGCAGCTTAGGAGGGTACCAAGAGACCCAGTACTTC
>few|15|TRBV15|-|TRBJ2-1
CATSSDRFRFNEQFF
TGTGCCACCAGCAGCGACAGGTTCCGGTTTAATGAGCAGTTCTTC
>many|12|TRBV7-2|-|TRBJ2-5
CASRGGSETQYF
TGTGCCAGCAGGGGAGGAAGCGAGACCCAGTACTTC
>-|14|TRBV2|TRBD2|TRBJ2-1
CASSKEGLAGEQFF
TGTGCCAGCAGTAAGGAGGGACTAGCGGGAGAGCAGTTCTTC
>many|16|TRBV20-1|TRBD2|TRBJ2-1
CSARAGEREIYNEQFF
TGCAGTGCTAGAGCGGGTGAGCGGGAGATCTACAATGAGCAGTTCTTC
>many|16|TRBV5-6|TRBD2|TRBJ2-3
CASSSRTSGRGDTQYF
TGTGCCAGCAGCTCGAGGACTAGCGGGAGGGGAGATACGCAGTATTTT
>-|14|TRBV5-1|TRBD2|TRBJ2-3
CATRTGTSGDTQYF
TGCGCGACCAGAACCGGGACTAGCGGAGATACGCAGTATTTT
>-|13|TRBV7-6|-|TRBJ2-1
CASSLASFNEQFF
TGTGCCAGCAGCTTAGCGTCGTTTAATGAGCAGTTCTTC
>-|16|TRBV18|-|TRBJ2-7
CASSPSLVTGPYEQYF
TGTGCCAGCTCACCAAGCCTAGTGACAGGCCCTTACGAGCAGTACTTC
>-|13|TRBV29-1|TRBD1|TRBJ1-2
CSVEDRADYGYTF
TGCAGCGTAGAAGACAGGGCTGACTATGGCTACACCTTC